The T cell receptor beta chain under discussion was sequenced for a study of a mutant IDH1 vaccine in newly diagnosed glioma. Comments on this clone: The antigen is undetermined.

There are 13 residues in the CDR3. Germline CDR1 reads SGHVS; CDR2 reads FNYEAQ. TCRdb keeps only in-frame clones here, not all; method: immunoSEQ multiplex PCR. The repertoire has tens of thousands of clones, roughly 80% of them found once; the top ten carry around 7%. Time point indicated: week 35, safety follow-up. With topical imiquimod, each dose of the vaccine consisted of 300 ug of mutant IDH1 20-mer peptide. The chain employs TRBV7-6 and TRBJ1-3; D uncertain. The specimen comprised PBMCs, sampled from a glioma patient whose treatment included an IDH1 peptide vaccine. The clonotype was recovered from a woman aged 18-30 years with glioma. The CDR3 spells CAPTGNSGNTIYF. The CDR3 DNA follows: TGTGCGCCTACGGGGAACTCTGGAAACACCATATATTTT.